This T cell receptor (beta chain) was profiled in a study of OX40 agonist ivuxolimab in advanced cancers. The ends lost 3 bases at V and 3 bases at J; junction bases unmatched: 6. Germline-derived CDR1 and CDR2 are MNHEY and SMNVEV (reference sequence). The length of the CDR3 is 16 residues. A single count supports this clone. Sequenced by immunoSEQ multiplex PCR; TCRdb stores in-frame clones only, minus some. The sample lists 43,000 or so clones; around nine tenths were seen once. The input for sequencing was CD4+ or CD8+ T cells sorted from blood, taken in a trial of the OX40 agonist ivuxolimab. The TCR comes from an adult with an advanced solid tumor such as melanoma, head and neck, liver or kidney cancer. The chain is built from TRBV27 and TRBJ2-7; 12 bases fit TRBD2. CDR3 nucleotide sequence: TGTGCCAGCAGTTTTCTGACTAGCGGGAGAATCTACGAGCAGTACTTC. Encoded protein: CASSFLTSGRIYEQYF.